What follows is one T cell receptor delta chain and its context. Other DNA variants within this sample encode the same CDR3. This sample is drawn from a study of gamma-delta T cells after stem cell transplantation. With 4 bases clipped from V and 0 bases from J, the junction kept 13 bases outside the gene matches. The CDR3 totals 20 residues. The V gene's germline CDR1 is GEAIGNYY and CDR2 EKD. TCRdb processed the RT-PCR reads again with the CATT caller. The data show 13,000 or so delta-chain clones, roughly 30% seen once. The sample taken for sequencing was gamma-delta T cells. This TCR derives from a human donor. It is not recorded whose cells these are; they may come from a transplant donor. This sequence joins TRDV2 and TRDJ3; 8 nucleotides match TRDD3. The CDR3 coding sequence is TGTGCCTGTGATAAGGGATACGCGAAGGCGGGCTCCTGGGACACCCGACAGATGTTTTTC. It specifies CACDKGYAKAGSWDTRQMFF.